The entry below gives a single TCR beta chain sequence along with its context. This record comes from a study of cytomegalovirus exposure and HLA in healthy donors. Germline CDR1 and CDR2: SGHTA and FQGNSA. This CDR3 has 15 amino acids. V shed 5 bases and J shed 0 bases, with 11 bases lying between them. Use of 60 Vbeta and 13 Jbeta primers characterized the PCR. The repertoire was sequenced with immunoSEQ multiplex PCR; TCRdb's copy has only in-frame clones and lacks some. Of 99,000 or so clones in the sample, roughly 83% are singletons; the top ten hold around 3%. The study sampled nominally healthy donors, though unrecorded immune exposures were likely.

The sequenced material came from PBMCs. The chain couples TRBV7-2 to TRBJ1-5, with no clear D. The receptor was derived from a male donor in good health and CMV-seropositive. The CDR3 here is CASSPSSYSNQPQHF. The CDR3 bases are TGTGCCAGCAGCCCCTCGTCTTATAGCAATCAGCCCCAGCATTTT.